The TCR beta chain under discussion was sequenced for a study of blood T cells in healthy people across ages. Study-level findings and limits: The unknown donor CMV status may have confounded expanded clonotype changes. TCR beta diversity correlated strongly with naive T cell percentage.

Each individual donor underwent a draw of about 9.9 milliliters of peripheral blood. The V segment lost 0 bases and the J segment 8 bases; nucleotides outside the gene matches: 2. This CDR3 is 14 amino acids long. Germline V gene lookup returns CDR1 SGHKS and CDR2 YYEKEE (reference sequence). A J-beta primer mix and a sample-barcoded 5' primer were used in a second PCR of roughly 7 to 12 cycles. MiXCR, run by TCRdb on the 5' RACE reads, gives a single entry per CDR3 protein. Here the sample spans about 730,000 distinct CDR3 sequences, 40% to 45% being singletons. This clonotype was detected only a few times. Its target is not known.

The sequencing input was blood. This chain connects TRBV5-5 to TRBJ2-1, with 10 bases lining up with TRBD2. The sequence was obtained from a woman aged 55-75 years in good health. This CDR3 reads CASSLALAGDEQFF. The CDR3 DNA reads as TGTGCCAGCAGCTTGGCGCTAGCGGGGGATGAGCAGTTCTTC. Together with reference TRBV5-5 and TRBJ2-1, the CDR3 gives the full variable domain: DAGVTQSPTHLIKTRGQQVTLRCSPISGHKSVSWYQQVLGQGPQFIFQYYEKEERGRGNFPDRFSARQFPNYSSELNVNALLLGDSALYLCASSLALAGDEQFFGPGTRLTVL.